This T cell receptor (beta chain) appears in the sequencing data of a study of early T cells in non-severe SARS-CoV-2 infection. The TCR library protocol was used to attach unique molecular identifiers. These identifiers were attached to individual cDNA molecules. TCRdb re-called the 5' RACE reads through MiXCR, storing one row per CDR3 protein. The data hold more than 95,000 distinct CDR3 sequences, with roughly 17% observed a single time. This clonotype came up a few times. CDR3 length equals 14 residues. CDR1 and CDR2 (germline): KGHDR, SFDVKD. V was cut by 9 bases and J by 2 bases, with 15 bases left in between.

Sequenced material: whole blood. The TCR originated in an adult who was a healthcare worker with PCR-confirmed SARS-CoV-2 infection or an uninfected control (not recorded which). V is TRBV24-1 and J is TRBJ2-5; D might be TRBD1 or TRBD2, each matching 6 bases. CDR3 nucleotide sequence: TGTGCCACCGGGGGGCGGTCCCATCAAGAGACCCAGTACTTC. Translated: CATGGRSHQETQYF.